A selection of T cell receptor beta chains follows, all from one sample in a study of cytomegalovirus exposure and HLA in healthy donors. Generated by immunoSEQ multiplex PCR, the TCRdb table keeps only in-frame clones and is missing some. The table includes about 93,000 clones, 82% detected once. The sequenced sample was PBMCs. All receptors derive from a man aged 45 to 65 in good health and CMV-seronegative. Each CDR3 is given with its conserved first and last residue. The order of the fields is CDR3 protein, CDR3 DNA, clone size, J gene, D gene, V gene. The D gene is left open where the match is weak. Clone size is given for some rows only: seen once, a few or many times, or a class if the clone is expanded.

CDR3 protein: CASSVGVFDRIQETQYF; CDR3 DNA: TGTGCCAGCAGCGTAGGGGTGTTCGACAGGATCCAAGAGACCCAGTACTTC; clone size: NA; J gene: TRBJ2-5; D gene: NA; V gene: TRBV9
CDR3 protein: CASSSARSGANVLTF; CDR3 DNA: TGTGCCAGCAGTTCCGCGCGCTCTGGGGCCAACGTCCTGACTTTC; clone size: few; J gene: TRBJ2-6; D gene: NA; V gene: TRBV6-5
CDR3 protein: CASSEAGGRVYNQPQHF; CDR3 DNA: TGCGCCAGCAGTGAGGCGGGGGGCAGGGTATACAATCAGCCCCAGCATTTT; clone size: NA; J gene: TRBJ1-5; D gene: NA; V gene: TRBV10-2
CDR3 protein: CASSFWFPFPSGKGTYEQYF; CDR3 DNA: TGTGCCAGCAGCTTTTGGTTTCCCTTTCCTAGCGGGAAAGGCACCTACGAGCAGTACTTC; clone size: once; J gene: TRBJ2-7; D gene: TRBD2; V gene: TRBV11-3
CDR3 protein: CASSLSGRISNQPQHF; CDR3 DNA: TGTGCCAGCAGCTTATCAGGCAGAATTAGCAATCAGCCCCAGCATTTT; clone size: NA; J gene: TRBJ1-5; D gene: NA; V gene: TRBV7-2
CDR3 protein: CASSLIVSGTYEQYF; CDR3 DNA: TGCGCCAGCAGCTTGATCGTTAGCGGGACCTACGAGCAGTACTTC; clone size: NA; J gene: TRBJ2-7; D gene: TRBD2; V gene: TRBV5-1
CDR3 protein: CASSIGQGYTEAFF; CDR3 DNA: TGCGCCAGCAGCATCGGACAGGGTTACACTGAAGCTTTCTTT; clone size: few; J gene: TRBJ1-1; D gene: TRBD1; V gene: TRBV5-1
CDR3 protein: CASSARRQETQYF; CDR3 DNA: TGTGCCAGCTCCGCGAGGCGCCAAGAGACCCAGTACTTC; clone size: NA; J gene: TRBJ2-5; D gene: NA; V gene: TRBV2
CDR3 protein: CASTPGRGTSNQPQHF; CDR3 DNA: TGTGCCAGTACACCGGGACGGGGGACTAGCAATCAGCCCCAGCATTTT; clone size: NA; J gene: TRBJ1-5; D gene: NA; V gene: TRBV19
CDR3 protein: CASSSRGGPSYEQYF; CDR3 DNA: TGTGCCAGCAGCTCCCGTGGAGGGCCCTCCTACGAGCAGTACTTC; clone size: NA; J gene: TRBJ2-7; D gene: NA; V gene: TRBV7-9
CDR3 protein: CASSGSGGRFQLRGQYF; CDR3 DNA: TGTGCCAGCAGTGGAAGCGGGGGCAGGTTCCAGTTAAGGGGGCAGTATTTT; clone size: NA; J gene: TRBJ2-3; D gene: TRBD2; V gene: TRBV6-1
CDR3 protein: CASSLVSKTEAFF; CDR3 DNA: TGTGCCAGCAGCTTAGTGAGCAAAACTGAAGCTTTCTTT; clone size: few; J gene: TRBJ1-1; D gene: NA; V gene: TRBV7-2
CDR3 protein: CASSGDCCGVGVGTGELFF; CDR3 DNA: TGTGCCAGCAGCGGAGACTGCTGCGGAGTGGGAGTGGGGACCGGGGAGCTGTTTTTT; clone size: NA; J gene: TRBJ2-2; D gene: NA; V gene: TRBV5-6
CDR3 protein: CASSGQDGYEQYF; CDR3 DNA: TGTGCCTCCTCGGGACAGGACGGCTACGAGCAGTACTTC; clone size: once; J gene: TRBJ2-7; D gene: TRBD1; V gene: TRBV30
CDR3 protein: CASSPGGVRTGELFF; CDR3 DNA: TGTGCCAGCAGCCCTGGCGGTGTGCGGACCGGGGAGCTGTTTTTT; clone size: NA; J gene: TRBJ2-2; D gene: NA; V gene: TRBV7-2
CDR3 protein: CASSVGRGTGELFF; CDR3 DNA: TGTGCCAGCAGTGTGGGGAGGGGAACCGGGGAGCTGTTTTTT; clone size: NA; J gene: TRBJ2-2; D gene: TRBD2; V gene: TRBV6-1
CDR3 protein: CASRGPGDRDSFTAGNTIYF; CDR3 DNA: TGTGCCAGCAGGGGCCCGGGGGACAGGGATTCCTTTACTGCCGGAAACACCATATATTTT; clone size: NA; J gene: TRBJ1-3; D gene: TRBD1; V gene: TRBV2
CDR3 protein: CASSMRDFTDTQYF; CDR3 DNA: TGTGCCAGCAGCATGCGGGACTTCACAGATACGCAGTATTTT; clone size: NA; J gene: TRBJ2-3; D gene: NA; V gene: TRBV11-2
CDR3 protein: CASSQDSPAGVDTGELFF; CDR3 DNA: TGCGCCAGCAGCCAAGATAGTCCTGCGGGAGTGGACACCGGGGAGCTGTTTTTT; clone size: NA; J gene: TRBJ2-2; D gene: TRBD2; V gene: TRBV4-3
CDR3 protein: CASSQDPSRPEAFF; CDR3 DNA: TGCGCCAGCAGCCAAGATCCTAGTCGTCCTGAAGCTTTCTTT; clone size: NA; J gene: TRBJ1-1; D gene: NA; V gene: TRBV4-3
CDR3 protein: CASGNSGRARGTDTQYF; CDR3 DNA: TGTGCCAGTGGGAATAGCGGGAGGGCAAGAGGCACAGATACGCAGTATTTT; clone size: NA; J gene: TRBJ2-3; D gene: TRBD2; V gene: TRBV19
CDR3 protein: CASSQEGLAGEAKTQYF; CDR3 DNA: TGCGCCAGCAGCCAAGAAGGACTAGCGGGAGAAGCCAAGACCCAGTACTTC; clone size: NA; J gene: TRBJ2-5; D gene: TRBD2; V gene: TRBV4-1
CDR3 protein: CATGQGFTEAFF; CDR3 DNA: TGTGCCACCGGACAGGGGTTCACTGAAGCTTTCTTT; clone size: NA; J gene: TRBJ1-1; D gene: TRBD1; V gene: TRBV6-1
CDR3 protein: CASSSQGDYGYTF; CDR3 DNA: TGTGCCAGCAGTTCTCAGGGGGACTATGGCTACACCTTC; clone size: once; J gene: TRBJ1-2; D gene: TRBD1; V gene: TRBV2
CDR3 protein: CASSLTGYNEQYF; CDR3 DNA: TGTGCCAGCAGCCTGACAGGGTATAACGAGCAGTACTTC; clone size: NA; J gene: TRBJ2-7; D gene: TRBD1; V gene: TRBV28
CDR3 protein: CASSELAGSYNEQFF; CDR3 DNA: TGTGCCAGCAGTGAACTAGCGGGCTCCTACAATGAGCAGTTCTTC; clone size: NA; J gene: TRBJ2-1; D gene: TRBD2; V gene: TRBV6-4